This note documents a single TCR beta chain sequence. Its antigen specificity is not known. Qualities for individual bases were not recorded, and no much larger clone is one base off. Only healthy Caucasian donors were included. Using Miltenyi CD45RO+ enrichment and human naive T-cell isolation kits, memory (CD45RO+) and naive T cells were isolated from PBMC. Libraries were made using 5' RACE. The run used an Illumina HiSeq 2000. Template switching introduced a universal primer binding site; the final cDNA contained a unique molecular identifier, enabling accurate counting of TCR cDNA molecules. First-strand cDNA for TCR alpha and beta chains was synthesized from specific primers in the conserved constant-segment region. To control for contamination, each cDNA library was double barcoded with a SMART-Mk sample barcode plus Illumina barcodes. TruSeq adapter sequences, together with Illumina sample barcodes, were added in two successive PCR steps. The Illumina HiSeq platform was used with custom primers to sequence TCR alpha and beta cDNA libraries. As for the authors' bioinformatics: MiGEC processed the raw reads to extract unique molecular identifiers, while MiXCR was used to determine the CDR3 positions. For each individual, recombination models were inferred using an EM algorithm with the repgenHMM and IGoR tools. The tcR package in R was used for shared clonotype analysis, with sharing normalized by the product of cloneset sizes. To study raw recombination without the effects of thymic and clonal selection, out-of-frame nonproductive sequences were analyzed. TCRdb reran the public reads through fastp at Q25 and MiXCR, keeping productive beta chains. Every CDR3 protein is listed once, alongside the most common genes and DNA of its rows. The V and J calls and clone size are TCRdb's, not the authors'. A total of about 100,000 distinct CDR3 sequences appear in this sample, under 6.5% of them only once. The top ten constitute around 12% of the sample.

This entry is derived from a study of identical twins (dated by TCRdb to 2016 to 2017). About the full investigation: The study deep-sequenced TCR alpha and beta repertoires from monozygotic twins, unrelated adults of various ages and cord blood to test whether fetal clonotypes persist. Replicate twin experiments were performed at different times using different library preparation protocols to rule out contamination.

There are 14 amino acids in the CDR3, from cysteine to phenylalanine inclusive. Left in the record is the CDR3 DNA by itself, 42 bases read in frame from the first base. Trimming costs V 6 bases and J 3 bases, and their ends lie 14 bases apart. CDR1 and CDR2 are drawn from the germline V gene (reference sequence): DFQATT, SNEGSKA. Results and caveats for the whole study, not just this receptor: Out-of-frame TCR alpha sequences shared between twins showed an excess of low generation-probability sequences compared with coincidental sharing between unrelated individuals. Fewer insertions were carried by abundant cord blood beta clonotypes; a weaker similar trend was observed in young adult naive repertoires, while no such trend was observed in memory repertoires. Because the same donors could not be followed over many years, conclusions were based on cross-sectional statistical analysis. The excess sharing between twins in beta out-of-frame sequences was weaker because fewer shared sequences reduced the signal-to-noise ratio. Recombination models systematically underestimated out-of-frame TCR alpha sharing in monozygotic twins but agreed with sharing between unrelated individuals. Zero-insertion analyses could be partly confounded by invariant T cells such as MAIT and iNKT, though diverse VJ usage argued against such confounding for most clonotypes.

Sequencing used memory T cells sorted from blood. Reading the label with the study, this specimen's cell subset or site is: CD45RO+ enriched T cells. This clonotype originated in a woman between 45 and 65 years old in good health. The rearranged chain carries TRBV20-1 and TRBJ2-2; the D assignment is uncertain and may be TRBD1 or TRBD2, with 5 bases supporting each. The DNA sequence is TGCAGTGCGATGACCGGGGCCGACACCGGGGAGCTGTTTTTT. The translation is CSAMTGADTGELFF.